The 8 T cell receptor beta chains listed next were all sequenced from one sample in a study of CD8 T cells in Susac syndrome. Random hexamers were used to reverse transcribe about 0.45 to 1 ug of RNA. TCRdb called the immunoSEQ multiplex PCR reads again in MiXCR, with one record for every CDR3 protein. Of 140,000 or so distinct CDR3 sequences in the sample, 90% to 95% are singletons; the top ten hold about 0.11%. Sequencing was performed on CD4+ T cells from PBMCs. These receptors were collected from a human donor with multiple sclerosis.

V usage is TRBV19 and J usage is TRBJ2-1; perhaps D is TRBD1 or TRBD2 (5 bases each). CDR3 length: 15 amino acids. Between the trimmed V and J ends, which lost 3 bases and 0 bases, there was a span of 9 bases. Germline V gene data show CDR1 as LNHDA and CDR2 as SQIVND (reference sequence). DNA for the CDR3: TGTGCCAGTAGTATCCCGGGGCACTCCTACAATGAGCAGTTCTTC. Translation gives CASSIPGHSYNEQFF.

The V call is TRBV20-1, the J call TRBJ1-2, with unresolved D. The V gene's germline CDR1 is DFQATT and CDR2 SNEGSKA (reference sequence). Trimming pared 0 bases from V and 4 bases from J, leaving 9 bases between. The CDR3 loop spans 13 amino acids. CDR3 sequence: CSARDGQTYGYTF. CDR3 DNA: TGCAGTGCTAGAGATGGGCAGACCTATGGCTACACCTTC.

The V gene is TRBV4-2, the J gene TRBJ2-6; a weak D match, TRBD1 (5 bases). The CDR3 loop spans 16 amino acids. CDR1 and CDR2 (germline): LGHNA, YNFKEQ. V was pared by 4 bases and J by 0 bases, with 10 bases between. This CDR3 is CASSRQLLSGANVLTF. DNA of the CDR3: TGTGCCAGCAGCCGACAGTTACTCTCTGGGGCCAACGTCCTGACTTTC.

CDR3 sequence: CSARAGGVPEQYF. DNA for the CDR3: TGCAGTGCTAGAGCGGGGGGCGTTCCCGAGCAGTACTTC. V and J are TRBV20-1 and TRBJ2-7; D is perhaps TRBD2 (7 bases). Germline V gene data show CDR1 as DFQATT and CDR2 as SNEGSKA (reference sequence). The CDR3 has 13 residues. The V end lost 1 base, the J end lost 6 bases, and 13 bases lay between the germline ends.

Concerning this clonotype: One end of the junction fails to match germline, which may point to a read error. The genes are TRBV28 and TRBJ1-5; 7 bases are a match to TRBD1. CDR3 size: 11 residues. Germline V lookup: CDR1 MDHEN, CDR2 SYDVKM. The CDR3 bases are TGTGCCACCTCAAGGGGGCTTATTAGGTATTTT. Protein sequence: CATSRGLIRYF.

V is TRBV7-9 and J is TRBJ2-7; 7 nucleotides line up with TRBD2. Germline CDR1 is SEHNR and CDR2 is FQNEAQ (reference sequence). This CDR3 is built from 17 residues. Trimming took 5 bases from V and 0 from J; bases not matched to a gene: 13. This CDR3 is CASSALGVGLSSYEQYF. In DNA form, the CDR3 reads TGTGCCAGCAGCGCATTGGGCGTGGGACTAAGCTCCTACGAGCAGTACTTC. Variable domain in full (rest from reference TRBV7-9 and TRBJ2-7): DTGVSQNPRHKITKRGQNVTFRCDPISEHNRLYWYRQTLGQGPEFLTYFQNEAQLEKSRLLSDRFSAERPKGSFSTLEIQRTEQGDSAMYLCASSALGVGLSSYEQYFGPGTRLTVT.

The chain has TRBV2 and TRBJ1-5, with D perhaps TRBD1 (5 bases). Germline V lookup: CDR1 SNHLY, CDR2 FYNNEI. V was trimmed by 0 bases and J by 6 bases, leaving 9 bases between them. CDR3 size: 14 residues. The CDR3 here is CASSEAGGAQPQHF. Written as DNA, the CDR3 is TGTGCCAGCAGTGAAGCGGGTGGGGCTCAGCCCCAGCATTTT.

V gene TRBV27 combines with J gene TRBJ1-5; TRBD1 might be the D (6 bases). The CDR3 loop spans 14 amino acids. CDR1 is MNHEY, CDR2 SMNVEV, per germline (reference sequence). Trimming took 5 bases from V and 5 from J, leaving 13 bases between them. The CDR3 coding sequence is TGTGCCAGCAGTGCCGAACGGGGGCATCAGCCCCAGCATTTT. This encodes CASSAERGHQPQHF.